This TCR beta chain stems from a study of blood T cells in healthy people across ages. Study findings and constraints: Long-lived and aged donors differed, with more naive CD4+ cells and higher diversity in the long-lived. The diversity estimates, figures obtained from one million T cells, were considered underestimates.

Trimming removed 2 bases at V and 3 bases at J, with 11 bases between. CDR3 length: 15 residues. Germline CDR1 reads SEHNR; CDR2 reads FQNEAQ (reference sequence). Each donor's blood draw was approximately 10 milliliters of peripheral blood. This clonotype was seen more than once but under ten times. No antigen is known for it. Through a sample-barcoded 5' primer and a J-beta primer mix, a second PCR was run for roughly 7 to 11 cycles. TCRdb reprocessed the 5' RACE reads with MiXCR, giving one entry per CDR3 protein. Here the sample spans around 990,000 distinct CDR3 sequences, 20% to 25% being singletons. These data were also reused for a study on T cells of mothers and their children. That work states: Samples were obtained from a few healthy Caucasian mothers and their six children.

This chain uses TRBV7-9 with TRBJ2-4; D possibly corresponds to TRBD1 (5 bases). The sequence was collected from a girl aged 2 to 9 in good health. Sequenced sample: blood. CDR3 sequence: CASSLRGTGKNIQYF. The DNA for the CDR3 is TGTGCCAGCAGCTTAAGGGGTACGGGCAAAAACATTCAGTACTTC.